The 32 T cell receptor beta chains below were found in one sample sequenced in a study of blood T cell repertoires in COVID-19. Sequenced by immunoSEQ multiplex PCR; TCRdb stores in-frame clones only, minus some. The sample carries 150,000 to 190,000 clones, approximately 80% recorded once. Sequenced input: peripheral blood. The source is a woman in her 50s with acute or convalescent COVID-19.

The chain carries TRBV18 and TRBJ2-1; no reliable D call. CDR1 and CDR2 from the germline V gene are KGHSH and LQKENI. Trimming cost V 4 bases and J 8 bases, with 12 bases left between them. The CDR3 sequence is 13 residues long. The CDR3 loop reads CASSHRVEYEQFF. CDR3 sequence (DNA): TGTGCCAGCTCACACCGGGTCGAGTATGAGCAGTTCTTC. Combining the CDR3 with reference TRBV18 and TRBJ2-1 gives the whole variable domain NAGVMQNPRHLVRRRGQEARLRCSPMKGHSHVYWYRQLPEEGLKFMVYLQKENIIDESGMPKERFSAEFPKEGPSILRIQQVVRGDSAAYFCASSHRVEYEQFFGPGTRLTVL.

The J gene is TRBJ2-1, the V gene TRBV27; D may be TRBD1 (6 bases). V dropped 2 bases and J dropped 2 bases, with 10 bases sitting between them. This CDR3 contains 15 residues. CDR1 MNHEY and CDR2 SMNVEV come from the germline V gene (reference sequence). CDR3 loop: CASSLVGAAYNEQFF. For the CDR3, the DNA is TGTGCCAGCAGTTTAGTGGGGGCCGCCTACAATGAGCAGTTCTTC.

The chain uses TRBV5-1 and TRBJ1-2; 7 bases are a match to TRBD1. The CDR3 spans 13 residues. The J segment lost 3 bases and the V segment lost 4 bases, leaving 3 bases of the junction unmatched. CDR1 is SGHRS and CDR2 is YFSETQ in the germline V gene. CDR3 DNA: TGCGCCAGCAGCGACAGGGTGGACTATGGCTACACCTTC. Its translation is CASSDRVDYGYTF.

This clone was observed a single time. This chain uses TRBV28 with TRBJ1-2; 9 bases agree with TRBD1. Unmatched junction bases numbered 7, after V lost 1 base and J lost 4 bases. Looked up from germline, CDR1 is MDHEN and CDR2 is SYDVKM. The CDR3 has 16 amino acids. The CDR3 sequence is CASSLSPGQGGYGYTF. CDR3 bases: TGTGCCAGCAGTTTATCACCGGGACAGGGCGGCTATGGCTACACCTTC.

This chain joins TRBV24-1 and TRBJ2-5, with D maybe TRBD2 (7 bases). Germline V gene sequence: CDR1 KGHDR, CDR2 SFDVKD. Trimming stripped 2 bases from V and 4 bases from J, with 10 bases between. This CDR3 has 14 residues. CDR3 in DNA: TGTGCCACCAGTGATTGGGGAGGGGGAGAGACCCAGTACTTC. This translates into CATSDWGGGETQYF.

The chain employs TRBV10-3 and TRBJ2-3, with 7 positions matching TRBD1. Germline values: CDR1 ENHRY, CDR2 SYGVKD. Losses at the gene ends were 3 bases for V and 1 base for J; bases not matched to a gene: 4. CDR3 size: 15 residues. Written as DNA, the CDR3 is TGTGCCATCAGTGAACCCGGGACAGGCACAGATACGCAGTATTTT. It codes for CAISEPGTGTDTQYF.

CDR3: CASSSTGGGNSPLHF. CDR3 DNA sequence: TGTGCCAGCAGCTCAACAGGGGGCGGCAATTCACCCCTCCACTTT. This sequence joins TRBV3-1 (or the pseudogene TRBV3-2) and TRBJ1-6, with 9 bases that match TRBD1. CDR1 is LGHDT and CDR2 is YNNKEL in the germline V gene (reference sequence). This CDR3 is built from 15 residues. The J segment lost 7 bases and the V segment lost 5 bases, leaving 6 bases of the junction unmatched.

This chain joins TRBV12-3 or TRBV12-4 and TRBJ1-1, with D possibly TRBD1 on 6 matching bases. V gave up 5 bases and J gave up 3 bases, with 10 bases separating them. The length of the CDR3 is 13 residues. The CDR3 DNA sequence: TGTGCCAGCAGTCCCAGACAGGACACTGAAGCTTTCTTT. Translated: CASSPRQDTEAFF.

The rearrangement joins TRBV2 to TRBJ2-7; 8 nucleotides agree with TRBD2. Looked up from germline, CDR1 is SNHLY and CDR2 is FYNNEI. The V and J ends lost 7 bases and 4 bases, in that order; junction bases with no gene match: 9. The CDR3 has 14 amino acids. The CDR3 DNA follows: TGTGCCAGCAACCTCCTAGGACTAGCTTACGAGCAGTACTTC. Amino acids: CASNLLGLAYEQYF.

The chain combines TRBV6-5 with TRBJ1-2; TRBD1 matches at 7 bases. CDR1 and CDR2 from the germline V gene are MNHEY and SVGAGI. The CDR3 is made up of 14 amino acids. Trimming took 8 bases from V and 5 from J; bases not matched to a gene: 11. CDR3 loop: CASATGTAIYGYTF. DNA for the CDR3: TGTGCCAGCGCTACCGGGACAGCAATATATGGCTACACCTTC.

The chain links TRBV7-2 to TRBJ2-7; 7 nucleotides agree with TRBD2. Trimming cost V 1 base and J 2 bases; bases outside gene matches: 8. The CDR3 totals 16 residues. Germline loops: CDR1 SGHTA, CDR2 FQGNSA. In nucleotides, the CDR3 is TGTGCCAGCAGCTTAGTCTCCGGGACTATTCCCTACGAGCAGTACTTC. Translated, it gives CASSLVSGTIPYEQYF. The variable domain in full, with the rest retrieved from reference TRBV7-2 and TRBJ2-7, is GAGVSQSPSNKVTEKGKDVELRCDPISGHTALYWYRQSLGQGLEFLIYFQGNSAPDKSGLPSDRFSAERTGGSVSTLTIQRTQQEDSAVYLCASSLVSGTIPYEQYFGPGTRLTVT.

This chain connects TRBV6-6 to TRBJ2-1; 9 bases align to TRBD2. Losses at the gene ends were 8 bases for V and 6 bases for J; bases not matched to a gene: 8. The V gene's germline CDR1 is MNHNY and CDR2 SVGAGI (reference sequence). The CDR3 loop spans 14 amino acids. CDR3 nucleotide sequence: TGTGCCAGCGGGGCGGGAGGGTTTAGCAATGAGCAGTTCTTC. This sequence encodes CASGAGGFSNEQFF.

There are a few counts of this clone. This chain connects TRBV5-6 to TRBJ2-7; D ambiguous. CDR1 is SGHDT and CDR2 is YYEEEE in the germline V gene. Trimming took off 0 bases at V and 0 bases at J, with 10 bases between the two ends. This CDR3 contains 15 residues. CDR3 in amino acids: CASSLGPHPSYEQYF. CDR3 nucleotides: TGTGCCAGCAGCTTGGGTCCACACCCCTCCTACGAGCAGTACTTC.

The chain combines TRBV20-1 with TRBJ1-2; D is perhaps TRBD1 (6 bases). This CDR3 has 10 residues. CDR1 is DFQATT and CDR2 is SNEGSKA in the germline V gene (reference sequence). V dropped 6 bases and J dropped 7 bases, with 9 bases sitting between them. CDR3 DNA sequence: TGCAGTGCCTACAGGGTTGGCTACACCTTC. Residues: CSAYRVGYTF.

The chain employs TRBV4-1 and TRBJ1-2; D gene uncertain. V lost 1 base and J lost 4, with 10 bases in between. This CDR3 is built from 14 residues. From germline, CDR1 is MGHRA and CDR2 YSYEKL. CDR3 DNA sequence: TGCGCCAGCAGCCAAGTGCCGGGGAGCTATGGCTACACCTTC. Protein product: CASSQVPGSYGYTF.

This CDR3 is CASSSTPTGPGAEAFF. DNA of the CDR3: TGTGCCAGCAGCTCAACCCCGACAGGGCCGGGGGCTGAAGCTTTCTTT. The chain is built from TRBV5-4 and TRBJ1-1; 7 bases are a match to TRBD1. The CDR3 contains 16 residues. Germline V gene sequence: CDR1 SGHNT, CDR2 YYREEE (reference sequence). J lost 6 bases, V lost 3 bases, and 14 bases had no gene match.

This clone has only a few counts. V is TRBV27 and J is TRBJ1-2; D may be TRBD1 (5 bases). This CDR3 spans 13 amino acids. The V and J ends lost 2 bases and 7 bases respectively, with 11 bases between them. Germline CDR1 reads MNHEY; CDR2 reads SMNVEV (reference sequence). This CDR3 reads CASSLTSGGGYTF. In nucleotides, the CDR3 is TGTGCCAGCAGTTTAACTTCGGGGGGTGGCTACACCTTC.

The CDR3 region has the DNA TGTGCCAGCAGCCCCGCTGGACAGGATAATTCACCCCTCCACTTT. It translates to CASSPAGQDNSPLHF. V and J are TRBV5-5 and TRBJ1-6; 7 bases map to TRBD1. Germline CDR1 is SGHKS and CDR2 is YYEKEE (reference sequence). This CDR3 comprises 15 residues. Losses at the gene ends were 4 bases for V and 5 bases for J; bases not matched to a gene: 6.

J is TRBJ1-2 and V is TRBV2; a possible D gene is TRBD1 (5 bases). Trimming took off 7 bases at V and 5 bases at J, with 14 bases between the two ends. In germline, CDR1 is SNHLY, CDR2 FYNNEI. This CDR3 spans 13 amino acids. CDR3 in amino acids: CASTLIGAYGYTF. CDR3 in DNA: TGTGCCAGCACCTTGATAGGGGCTTATGGCTACACCTTC.

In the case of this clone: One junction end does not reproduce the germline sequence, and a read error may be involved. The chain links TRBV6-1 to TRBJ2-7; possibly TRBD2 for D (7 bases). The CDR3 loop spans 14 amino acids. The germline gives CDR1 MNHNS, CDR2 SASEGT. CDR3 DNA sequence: TGTGCCAGCGGTGAGGGGGGGAGCTCCTACGAGCAGTACTTC. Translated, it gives CASGEGGSSYEQYF.

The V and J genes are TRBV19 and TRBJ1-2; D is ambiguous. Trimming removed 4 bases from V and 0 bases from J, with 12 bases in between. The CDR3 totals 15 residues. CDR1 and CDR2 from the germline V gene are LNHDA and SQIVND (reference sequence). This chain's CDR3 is CASSTGLIANYGYTF. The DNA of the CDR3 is TGTGCCAGTAGTACAGGACTAATTGCTAACTATGGCTACACCTTC. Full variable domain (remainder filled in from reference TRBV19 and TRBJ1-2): DGGITQSPKYLFRKEGQNVTLSCEQNLNHDAMYWYRQDPGQGLRLIYYSQIVNDFQKGDIAEGYSVSREKKESFPLTVTSAQKNPTAFYLCASSTGLIANYGYTFGSGTRLTVV.

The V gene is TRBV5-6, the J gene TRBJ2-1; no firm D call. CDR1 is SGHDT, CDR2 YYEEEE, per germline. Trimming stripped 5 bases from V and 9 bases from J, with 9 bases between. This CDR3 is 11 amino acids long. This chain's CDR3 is CASRLDTEQFF. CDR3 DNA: TGTGCCAGCAGGCTAGATACTGAGCAGTTCTTC.

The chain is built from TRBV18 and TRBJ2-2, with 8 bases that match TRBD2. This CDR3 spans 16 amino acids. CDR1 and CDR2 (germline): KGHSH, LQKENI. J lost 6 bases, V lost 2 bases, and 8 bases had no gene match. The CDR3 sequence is CASSPGPAGVAGELFF. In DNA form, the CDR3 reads TGTGCCAGCTCACCAGGACCAGCGGGAGTGGCCGGGGAGCTGTTTTTT. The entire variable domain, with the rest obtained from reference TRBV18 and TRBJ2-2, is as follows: NAGVMQNPRHLVRRRGQEARLRCSPMKGHSHVYWYRQLPEEGLKFMVYLQKENIIDESGMPKERFSAEFPKEGPSILRIQQVVRGDSAAYFCASSPGPAGVAGELFFGEGSRLTVL.

CDR3 sequence reads: CAERPGTGGDYGYTF. The CDR3 DNA sequence: TGTGCCGAGCGACCCGGGACAGGGGGCGACTATGGCTACACCTTC. This rearrangement joins TRBV10-3 to TRBJ1-2, with 12 bases matching TRBD1. CDR1 and CDR2 (germline): ENHRY, SYGVKD. The CDR3 length is 15 residues. V lost 11 bases to trimming and J lost 3 bases; unmatched junction nucleotides: 10.

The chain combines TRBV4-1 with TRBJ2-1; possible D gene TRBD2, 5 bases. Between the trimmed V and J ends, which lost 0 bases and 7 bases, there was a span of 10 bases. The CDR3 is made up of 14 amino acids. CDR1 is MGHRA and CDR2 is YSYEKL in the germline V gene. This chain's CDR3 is CASSQEPSLNEQFF. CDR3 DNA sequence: TGCGCCAGCAGCCAAGAACCTAGCTTGAATGAGCAGTTCTTC.

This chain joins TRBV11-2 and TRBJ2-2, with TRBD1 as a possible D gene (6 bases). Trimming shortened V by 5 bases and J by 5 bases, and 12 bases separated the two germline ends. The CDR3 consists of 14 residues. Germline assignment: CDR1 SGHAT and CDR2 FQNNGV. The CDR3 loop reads CASSPGTMTGELFF. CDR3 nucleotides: TGTGCCAGCAGCCCAGGGACAATGACCGGGGAGCTGTTTTTT.

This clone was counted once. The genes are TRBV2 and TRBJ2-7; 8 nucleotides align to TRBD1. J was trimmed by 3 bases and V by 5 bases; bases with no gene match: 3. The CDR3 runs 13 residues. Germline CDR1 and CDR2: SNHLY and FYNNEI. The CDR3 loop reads CASSRQGSYEQYF. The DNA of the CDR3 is TGTGCCAGCAGTCGACAGGGGAGCTACGAGCAGTACTTC.

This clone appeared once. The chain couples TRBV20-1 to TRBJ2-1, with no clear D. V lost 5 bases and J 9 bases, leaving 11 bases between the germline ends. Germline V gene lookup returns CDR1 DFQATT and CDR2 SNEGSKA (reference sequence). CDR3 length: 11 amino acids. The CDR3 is CSARPRGEQFF. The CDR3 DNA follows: TGCAGTGCTCGACCGCGCGGTGAGCAGTTCTTC.

CDR3 bases: TGTGCCACCAAGAGGGTCAGCGAAAAACTGTTTTTT. It is translated as CATKRVSEKLFF. V is TRBV15 and J is TRBJ1-4; D unclear. The germline gives CDR1 LNHNV, CDR2 YYDKDF (reference sequence). The V end lost 7 bases, the J end lost 8 bases, and 11 bases lay between the germline ends. The CDR3 sequence is 12 residues long. The full variable domain, in which reference TRBV15 and TRBJ1-4 provide the parts outside the CDR3, is DAMVIQNPRYQVTQFGKPVTLSCSQTLNHNVMYWYQQKSSQAPKLLFHYYDKDFNNEADTPDNFQSRRPNTSFCFLDIRSPGLGDTAMYLCATKRVSEKLFFGSGTQLSVL.

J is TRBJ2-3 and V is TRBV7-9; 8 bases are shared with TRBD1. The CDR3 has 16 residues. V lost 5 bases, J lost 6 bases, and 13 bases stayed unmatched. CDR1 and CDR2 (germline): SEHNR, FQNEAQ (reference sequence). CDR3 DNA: TGTGCCAGCAGCCCCCCGGGACAGGCGGCGTTGGATACGCAGTATTTT. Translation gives CASSPPGQAALDTQYF.

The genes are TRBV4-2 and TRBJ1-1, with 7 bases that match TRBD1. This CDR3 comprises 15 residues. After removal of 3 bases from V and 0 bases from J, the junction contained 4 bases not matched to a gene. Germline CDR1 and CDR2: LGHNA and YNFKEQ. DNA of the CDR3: TGTGCCAGCAGCCAGCCGGGACAGATGAACACTGAAGCTTTCTTT. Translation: CASSQPGQMNTEAFF.

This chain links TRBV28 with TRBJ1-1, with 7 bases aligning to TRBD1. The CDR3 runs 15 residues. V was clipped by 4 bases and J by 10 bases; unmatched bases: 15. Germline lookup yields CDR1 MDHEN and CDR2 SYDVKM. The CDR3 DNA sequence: TGTGCCAGCAGTTCCGAGGGGGCGCGGGGACGGGGAGCTTTCTTT. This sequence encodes CASSSEGARGRGAFF.